Below are 24 T cell receptor beta chains sequenced from a single sample in a study of T cells in Graves' hyperthyroidism and ophthalmopathy. Template material for amplifying TCR beta CDR3 regions consisted of RNA transcripts. HTBI primers were used for first-round RT-PCR of the TCR CDR3. TCRdb reanalysed the multiplex PCR reads using MiXCR and keeps one entry per CDR3 protein. This sample has about 590,000 distinct CDR3 sequences, with about 15% found just once. Sequencing was done on a sample of blood. All receptors come from a woman in her 30s with Graves' hyperthyroidism.

This clonotype showed up just a few times. The gene calls are TRBV13 and TRBJ2-2, with 10 bases matching TRBD1. CDR1 and CDR2 (germline): PRHDT, FYEKMQ (reference sequence). After removal of 2 bases from V and 6 bases from J, the junction contained 3 bases not matched to a gene. CDR3 length: 15 residues. The CDR3 spells CASSLRTGGAGELFF. CDR3 sequence (DNA): TGTGCCAGCAGCTTAAGGACAGGGGGAGCCGGGGAGCTGTTTTTT.

This clonotype was recorded a few times. The V gene is TRBV6-1, the J gene TRBJ2-1; TRBD1 aligns across 9 bases. This CDR3 is 17 amino acids long. V lost 6 bases and J lost 4; bases outside the gene matches: 13. Germline assignment: CDR1 MNHNS and CDR2 SASEGT. CDR3 nucleotides: TGTGCCAGCAGAGGCCGACGGACAGGGGAGGGGTACAATGAGCAGTTCTTC. Translating gives CASRGRRTGEGYNEQFF.

At least ten counts were recorded for this clonotype. CDR3 in amino acids: CASSLTPSNQQYF. The CDR3 DNA follows: TGTGCCAGCAGCTTAACACCTAGCAATCAGCAGTACTTC. The chain combines TRBV7-9 with TRBJ2-7; possibly TRBD2 for D (5 bases). Per germline, CDR1 SEHNR and CDR2 FQNEAQ (reference sequence). This CDR3 spans 13 amino acids. The ends were cut back, 2 bases at V and 8 bases at J, with 13 bases in the middle.

This clonotype was seen a handful of times. Here the CDR3 DNA reads TGTGCCAGCAGCCCCAACGTGGGGGGTTTCTCTGGGAACATTCAGTACTTC. Residues: CASSPNVGGFSGNIQYF. The gene calls are TRBV9 and TRBJ2-4; TRBD2 is a possible D gene (6 bases). Between the trimmed V and J ends, which lost 4 bases and 7 bases, there was a span of 24 bases. Germline V lookup: CDR1 SGDLS, CDR2 YYNGEE. CDR3 length equals 17 residues.

This clonotype has more than one count but fewer than ten. The chain links TRBV20-1 to TRBJ2-7, with 11 bases aligning to TRBD2. The CDR3 contains 14 residues. Losses at the gene ends were 5 bases for V and 1 base for J; bases not matched to a gene: 4. CDR1 is DFQATT and CDR2 is SNEGSKA in the germline V gene (reference sequence). CDR3 in amino acids: CSAATSGRSYEQYF. The CDR3 bases are TGCAGTGCTGCAACTAGCGGGAGATCCTACGAGCAGTACTTC.

This clonotype was seen a handful of times. The rearrangement uses TRBV19 and TRBJ1-1; D remains ambiguous. CDR3 size: 15 residues. Between the trimmed V and J ends, which lost 2 bases and 4 bases, there was a span of 14 bases. Per germline, CDR1 LNHDA and CDR2 SQIVND (reference sequence). The CDR3 here is CASSIRGVEVTEAFF. As DNA, the CDR3 is TGTGCCAGTAGTATACGAGGAGTGGAGGTCACTGAAGCTTTCTTT.

This clonotype was detected a few times. The chain uses TRBV20-1 and TRBJ2-1, with TRBD2 matching 9 bases. The CDR3 extends over 15 amino acids. Germline V gives CDR1 DFQATT, CDR2 SNEGSKA (reference sequence). V trimming: 0 bases; J trimming: 8 bases; junction bases outside the gene matches: 8. The CDR3 loop reads CSAREVAGESDEQFF. CDR3 in DNA: TGCAGTGCTAGAGAGGTAGCGGGAGAAAGTGATGAGCAGTTCTTC.

This clonotype was counted only a few times. V and J are TRBV7-9 and TRBJ2-7, with D possibly called TRBD1 or TRBD2 (5 bases each). The CDR3 has 11 residues. Trimming took 1 base from V and 9 from J, leaving 7 bases between them. In germline, CDR1 is SEHNR, CDR2 FQNEAQ (reference sequence). This chain's CDR3 is CASSLGGRQYF. CDR3 in DNA: TGTGCCAGCAGCTTAGGGGGACGGCAGTACTTC.

The gene calls are TRBV6-5 and TRBJ2-7, with unresolved D. Trimming cost V 3 bases and J 5 bases, with 17 bases left between them. Germline values: CDR1 MNHEY, CDR2 SVGAGI. The CDR3 totals 15 residues. CDR3 nucleotides: TGTGCCAGCAGTTATCTGGACCGGAGCACCCACGAGCAGTACTTC. Translating gives CASSYLDRSTHEQYF.

This chain joins TRBV18 and TRBJ2-7, with 8 bases that match TRBD1. The germline V gene has CDR1 KGHSH and CDR2 LQKENI. The CDR3 sequence is 14 residues long. J was trimmed by 6 bases and V by 2 bases; bases with no gene match: 6. The CDR3 region has the DNA TGTGCCAGCTCACCAACCAGGGGGCCGGGCGAGCAGTACTTC. Translating gives CASSPTRGPGEQYF.

A few counts support this clonotype. V is TRBV9 and J is TRBJ2-2, with TRBD2 matching 11 bases. From germline, CDR1 is SGDLS and CDR2 YYNGEE. Germline trimming cut 4 bases from V and 5 bases from J; bases unmatched to any gene: 25. CDR3 length: 22 residues. DNA of the CDR3: TGTGCCAGCAGCCAAGATTTACCCCCAGCTGACCTAGCGGGAGGTCGGACCGGGGAGCTGTTTTTT. This codes for CASSQDLPPADLAGGRTGELFF. The whole variable domain, remainder taken from reference TRBV9 and TRBJ2-2, is DSGVTQTPKHLITATGQRVTLRCSPRSGDLSVYWYQQSLDQGLQFLIQYYNGEERAKGNILERFSAQQFPDLHSELNLSSLELGDSALYFCASSQDLPPADLAGGRTGELFFGEGSRLTVL.

This clonotype was observed many times. The genes are TRBV28 and TRBJ2-2; 7 bases are shared with TRBD1. V trimming: 8 bases; J trimming: 0 bases; junction bases outside the gene matches: 12. The CDR3 length is 17 residues. CDR1 MDHEN and CDR2 SYDVKM come from the germline V gene. For the CDR3, the DNA is TGTGCCAGCGGCTACCCGACCGGGACAGCGAACACCGGGGAGCTGTTTTTT. This encodes CASGYPTGTANTGELFF.

The rearrangement joins TRBV20-1 to TRBJ2-1; 12 nucleotides match TRBD2. Germline CDR1 reads DFQATT; CDR2 reads SNEGSKA (reference sequence). V gave up 8 bases and J gave up 7 bases; unmatched junction bases: 9. This CDR3 has 14 amino acids. CDR3 nucleotide sequence: TGCAGTCCATCCATGGGGACTAGCGGGAATGAGCAGTTCTTC. Translation gives CSPSMGTSGNEQFF.

This clonotype was counted ten times or more. CDR3 sequence: CASSGGRNQPQHF. In DNA form, the CDR3 reads TGTGCCAGCAGTGGTGGACGCAATCAGCCCCAGCATTTT. V is TRBV6-1 and J is TRBJ1-5; unclear D gene. The CDR3 loop spans 13 amino acids. V lost 4 bases, J lost 2 bases, and 6 bases lay in between. Germline-derived CDR1 and CDR2 are MNHNS and SASEGT.

The CDR3 spells CASSLEASGSTEQFF. DNA of the CDR3: TGTGCCAGCAGCTTGGAGGCTAGCGGGAGCACTGAGCAGTTCTTC. This chain uses TRBV5-6 with TRBJ2-1; 10 bases match TRBD2. Trimming at V came to 0 bases and at J to 9 bases, leaving 6 bases not matched to a gene. The CDR3 loop spans 15 amino acids. Per the germline V gene, CDR1 is SGHDT and CDR2 is YYEEEE. Full variable domain (missing parts from reference TRBV5-6 and TRBJ2-1): DAGVTQSPTHLIKTRGQQVTLRCSPKSGHDTVSWYQQALGQGPQFIFQYYEEEERQRGNFPDRFSGHQFPNYSSELNVNALLLGDSALYLCASSLEASGSTEQFFGPGTRLTVL.

This clonotype was seen at least ten times. This chain connects TRBV7-2 to TRBJ2-3; 12 nucleotides align to TRBD2. The CDR3 length is 18 residues. Germline CDR1 SGHTA, CDR2 FQGNSA. The V and J ends lost 5 bases and 4 bases, in that order; junction bases with no gene match: 13. Here the CDR3 reads CASSPRLAGEVGSDTQYF. The DNA for the CDR3 is TGTGCCAGCAGCCCCAGACTAGCGGGAGAGGTTGGCTCAGATACGCAGTATTTT. The full variable domain, with the rest looked up from reference TRBV7-2 and TRBJ2-3, is GAGVSQSPSNKVTEKGKDVELRCDPISGHTALYWYRQSLGQGLEFLIYFQGNSAPDKSGLPSDRFSAERTGGSVSTLTIQRTQQEDSAVYLCASSPRLAGEVGSDTQYFGPGTRLTVL.

This chain links TRBV29-1 with TRBJ2-7; TRBD1 is a possible D gene (7 bases). The CDR3 has 16 residues. CDR1 and CDR2 from the germline V gene are SQVTM and ANQGSEA. Trimming left V 0 bases short and J 5 bases short, with 20 bases between. CDR3 nucleotides: TGCAGCGTTGAAGAGGCAGGGACCAGGGGGGTGGACGAGCAGTACTTC. It specifies CSVEEAGTRGVDEQYF.

This clonotype was observed a handful of times. This may come from a read error, since a much larger clone is one base off. V gene TRBV7-2 combines with J gene TRBJ2-3; TRBD2 might be the D (7 bases). CDR3 size: 17 residues. The ends were cut back, 7 bases at V and 2 bases at J, with 22 bases in the middle. The germline V gene encodes CDR1 SGHTA and CDR2 FQGNSA. The CDR3 region is CASNPHHGGGDTDTQYF. The CDR3 DNA follows: TGTGCCAGCAATCCTCATCATGGGGGGGGCGACACAGATACGCAGTATTTT.

The V call is TRBV6-1, the J call TRBJ2-7; D unresolved. V lost 8 bases to trimming and J lost 3 bases, with 11 bases between them. The CDR3 is made up of 12 amino acids. The germline CDR1 and CDR2 sequences are MNHNS and SASEGT. The CDR3 nucleotides read TGTGCCAGCCAACCTCGGAACTACGAGCAGTACTTC. Protein: CASQPRNYEQYF.

This clonotype was detected many times. The chain links TRBV6-1 to TRBJ1-3; TRBD1 is a possible D gene (5 bases). V gave up 6 bases and J gave up 0 bases, with 12 bases separating them. The CDR3 has 15 amino acids. Germline V CDR1 and CDR2: MNHNS, SASEGT. The CDR3 DNA reads as TGTGCCAGCAGCGAAACAGGAAGCTCTGGAAACACCATATATTTT. This encodes CASSETGSSGNTIYF.

In its sample, this clonotype was seen many times. This sequence joins TRBV20-1 and TRBJ2-7; 7 bases line up with TRBD2. V was clipped by 4 bases and J by 0 bases; unmatched bases: 6. The germline V gene has CDR1 DFQATT and CDR2 SNEGSKA (reference sequence). The CDR3 sequence is 14 residues long. In DNA, the CDR3 is TGCAGTGCTAACCCACTAGCGAACTCCTACGAGCAGTACTTC. It encodes CSANPLANSYEQYF.

This clonotype was picked up many times. The chain has TRBV2 and TRBJ2-2; TRBD2 matches at 14 bases. Germline-derived CDR1 and CDR2 are SNHLY and FYNNEI. This CDR3 spans 18 amino acids. V gave up 5 bases and J gave up 1 base; unmatched junction bases: 6. The CDR3 loop reads CASSPGLAGVVNTGELFF. The CDR3 bases are TGTGCCAGCAGTCCGGGACTAGCGGGAGTAGTGAACACCGGGGAGCTGTTTTTT.

The genes are TRBV11-2 and TRBJ2-2; no reliable D call. This CDR3 region has 16 residues. CDR1 is SGHAT, CDR2 FQNNGV, per germline. Trimming stripped 3 bases from V and 0 bases from J, with 11 bases between. The CDR3 DNA follows: TGTGCCAGCAGCTTGGTTACTCCCGCGAACACCGGGGAGCTGTTTTTT. It encodes CASSLVTPANTGELFF. The full variable domain, rest sourced from reference TRBV11-2 and TRBJ2-2, is EAGVAQSPRYKIIEKRQSVAFWCNPISGHATLYWYQQILGQGPKLLIQFQNNGVVDDSQLPKDRFSAERLKGVDSTLKIQPAKLEDSAVYLCASSLVTPANTGELFFGEGSRLTVL.

This clonotype was detected only once. V and J are TRBV5-5 and TRBJ2-6, with D unclear. Germline assignment: CDR1 SGHKS and CDR2 YYEKEE (reference sequence). V lost 0 bases, J lost 4 bases, and 8 bases lay in between. The CDR3 sequence is 15 residues long. The CDR3 loop reads CASSLDQAGANVLTF. The DNA for the CDR3 is TGTGCCAGCAGCTTGGATCAGGCCGGGGCCAACGTCCTGACTTTC.